The rows below give T cell receptor beta chains drawn from one sample of a study of T-cell memory formation after mild COVID-19. TCRdb reanalysed the 5' RACE reads using MiXCR and keeps one entry per CDR3 protein. The table lists roughly 620,000 distinct CDR3 sequences, approximately 18% of them singletons, with about 11% in the top ten. Sequenced sample: PBMCs or a T cell subset sorted from them (not recorded which). Source of these receptors: an adult woman who had mild COVID-19 (a few samples of this study predate the infection). Cell type and time point are not known. Both conserved end residues are part of each CDR3. D genes are given only for firm matches. A clone size is listed for some rows: how often the clone was seen (once, few, many), or a class if it is expanded.

J gene: TRBJ2-2; clone size: few; V gene: TRBV5-1; D gene: TRBD2; CDR3 DNA: TGCGCCAGCAGCTTGTATTCGGGAGGCGCGAACACCGGGGAGCTGTTTTTT; CDR3 protein: CASSLYSGGANTGELFF
J gene: TRBJ2-7; clone size: .; V gene: TRBV14; D gene: .; CDR3 DNA: TGTGCCAGCAGCCGACAAGGAAAGACCTACGAGCAGTACTTC; CDR3 protein: CASSRQGKTYEQYF
J gene: TRBJ2-1; clone size: .; V gene: TRBV20-1; D gene: TRBD2; CDR3 DNA: TGCAGTGCTAGAGGGTATCTAGCGGGGGGCACCCCGGGCTCCTACAATGAGCAGTTCTTC; CDR3 protein: CSARGYLAGGTPGSYNEQFF
J gene: TRBJ2-5; clone size: few; V gene: TRBV29-1; D gene: .; CDR3 DNA: TGCAGCGTTCGGTCCGCGGCCGGGGCCCAGTACTTC; CDR3 protein: CSVRSAAGAQYF
J gene: TRBJ1-1; clone size: .; V gene: TRBV10-3; D gene: .; CDR3 DNA: TGTGCCATCAGTGACCCCGGACAGCCGAACACTGAAGCTTTCTTT; CDR3 protein: CAISDPGQPNTEAFF
J gene: TRBJ2-5; clone size: few; V gene: TRBV25-1; D gene: .; CDR3 DNA: TGTGCCAGCAGTGAACCCGGGACCGGGGAGACCCAGTACTTC; CDR3 protein: CASSEPGTGETQYF
J gene: TRBJ2-1; clone size: few; V gene: TRBV12-3/TRBV12-4; D gene: .; CDR3 DNA: TGTGCCAGCACCTCATCCGGGACAAGCTCCTACAATGAGCAGTTCTTC; CDR3 protein: CASTSSGTSSYNEQFF
J gene: TRBJ2-3; clone size: .; V gene: TRBV6-2/TRBV6-3; D gene: TRBD2; CDR3 DNA: TGTGCCAGCAGCCCCCCGGGGACGTTAGCGGGAGGAGATACGCAGTATTTT; CDR3 protein: CASSPPGTLAGGDTQYF
J gene: TRBJ1-1; clone size: .; V gene: TRBV12-3/TRBV12-4; D gene: TRBD1; CDR3 DNA: TGTGCCAGCAGTCTGGCGGCGACAGGGCAAGCTTTCTTT; CDR3 protein: CASSLAATGQAFF
J gene: TRBJ2-5; clone size: few; V gene: TRBV10-3; D gene: .; CDR3 DNA: TGTGCCATCAGTGACCTGCGGGGCCAACAAGAGACCCAGTACTTC; CDR3 protein: CAISDLRGQQETQYF
J gene: TRBJ2-7; clone size: few; V gene: TRBV12-3/TRBV12-4; D gene: .; CDR3 DNA: TGTGCCAGCAGTCCAACCGGGGTTCTAAACTACGAGCAGTACTTC; CDR3 protein: CASSPTGVLNYEQYF
J gene: TRBJ2-7; clone size: few; V gene: TRBV11-3; D gene: .; CDR3 DNA: TGTGCCAGCAGCGTGTCCCCGGGGCAAGAGCAGTACTTC; CDR3 protein: CASSVSPGQEQYF
J gene: TRBJ2-7; clone size: .; V gene: TRBV28; D gene: .; CDR3 DNA: TGTGCCAGCAGGCCGGGATCTCGGTACGAGCAGTACTTC; CDR3 protein: CASRPGSRYEQYF
J gene: TRBJ2-2; clone size: few; V gene: TRBV5-1; D gene: TRBD1; CDR3 DNA: TGCGCCAGCAGCACCGGACAGGGGGACCGTACCGGGGAGCTGTTTTTT; CDR3 protein: CASSTGQGDRTGELFF
J gene: TRBJ2-7; clone size: many; V gene: TRBV28; D gene: .; CDR3 DNA: TGTGCCAGCAGTTCAGTTTTCGCCAAAGGACAGCCCCTAAACGAGCAGTACTTC; CDR3 protein: CASSSVFAKGQPLNEQYF
J gene: TRBJ2-5; clone size: few; V gene: TRBV7-2; D gene: .; CDR3 DNA: TGTGCCAGCAGCTTAAGATGGGGGTTGCAGGACCAAGAGACCCAGTACTTC; CDR3 protein: CASSLRWGLQDQETQYF
J gene: TRBJ2-7; clone size: few; V gene: TRBV7-9; D gene: .; CDR3 DNA: TGTGCCAGCAGCCTTCGGAGGGGTTACTCCTACGAGCAGTACTTC; CDR3 protein: CASSLRRGYSYEQYF
J gene: TRBJ2-3; clone size: many; V gene: TRBV5-5; D gene: TRBD2; CDR3 DNA: TGTGCCAGCAGCTTGCCTAGCGGCGGCACAGATACGCAGTATTTT; CDR3 protein: CASSLPSGGTDTQYF
J gene: TRBJ1-2; clone size: .; V gene: TRBV7-2; D gene: TRBD1; CDR3 DNA: TGTGCCAGCAGCTTAGCCGGGACAGGGTTTAACTATGGCTACACCTTC; CDR3 protein: CASSLAGTGFNYGYTF
J gene: TRBJ2-7; clone size: .; V gene: TRBV6-6; D gene: TRBD1; CDR3 DNA: TGTGCCAGCAGCAAACAGGGGGATCGAATGTACGAGCAGTACTTC; CDR3 protein: CASSKQGDRMYEQYF
J gene: TRBJ2-2; clone size: .; V gene: TRBV14; D gene: TRBD2; CDR3 DNA: TGTGCCAGCAGCCAAGTTGTTCCGCGTAGCGGGGGGAACACCGGGGAGCTGTTTTTT; CDR3 protein: CASSQVVPRSGGNTGELFF
J gene: TRBJ1-2; clone size: many; V gene: TRBV20-1; D gene: .; CDR3 DNA: TGCAGTGCTAGAGATAGGGGCTACTATGGCTACACCTTC; CDR3 protein: CSARDRGYYGYTF
J gene: TRBJ2-7; clone size: .; V gene: TRBV4-3; D gene: .; CDR3 DNA: TGCGCCAGCAGCGTAACAGTATCCTACGAGCAGTACTTC; CDR3 protein: CASSVTVSYEQYF
J gene: TRBJ1-3; clone size: .; V gene: TRBV5-1; D gene: .; CDR3 DNA: TGCGCCAGCAGCTTGGGCCAACGGACAGGAAACACCATATATTTT; CDR3 protein: CASSLGQRTGNTIYF
J gene: TRBJ1-1; clone size: few; V gene: TRBV30; D gene: .; CDR3 DNA: TGTGCCTGGAGAGTCACCTTGAACACTGAAGCTTTCTTT; CDR3 protein: CAWRVTLNTEAFF
J gene: TRBJ1-4; clone size: .; V gene: TRBV6-6; D gene: .; CDR3 DNA: TGTGCCAGCAGTTCTTCAGTCGGAACTAATGAAAAACTGTTTTTT; CDR3 protein: CASSSSVGTNEKLFF
J gene: TRBJ1-2; clone size: .; V gene: TRBV5-1; D gene: .; CDR3 DNA: TGCGCCAGCAGCGCGATACGGGACGGAGCTAACTATGGCTACACCTTC; CDR3 protein: CASSAIRDGANYGYTF
J gene: TRBJ2-1; clone size: .; V gene: TRBV23-1; D gene: .; CDR3 DNA: TGCGCCAGCGGGTGTCTTACCAAAGCTTACAATGAGCAGTTCTTC; CDR3 protein: CASGCLTKAYNEQFF
J gene: TRBJ2-7; clone size: few; V gene: TRBV20-1; D gene: .; CDR3 DNA: TGCAGTGCTCACCCAGGGTCCGGGCAGTACTTC; CDR3 protein: CSAHPGSGQYF
J gene: TRBJ2-5; clone size: few; V gene: TRBV3-1; D gene: TRBD2; CDR3 DNA: TGTGCCAGCAGCCAAGGTAGCGGGAGGGCCGAGACCCAGTACTTC; CDR3 protein: CASSQGSGRAETQYF
J gene: TRBJ1-1; clone size: many; V gene: TRBV6-4; D gene: .; CDR3 DNA: TGTGCCAGCAGTGTGCTAGGGGGGGCTACTGAAGCTTTCTTT; CDR3 protein: CASSVLGGATEAFF
J gene: TRBJ2-3; clone size: .; V gene: TRBV15; D gene: .; CDR3 DNA: TGTGCCACCAGCAGAGCTCGCCGGCAAGTAGATACGCAGTATTTT; CDR3 protein: CATSRARRQVDTQYF
J gene: TRBJ1-4; clone size: few; V gene: TRBV6-2/TRBV6-3; D gene: TRBD1; CDR3 DNA: TGTGCCAGCAGAACCGGGACAGCAGTTGAAAAACTGTTTTTT; CDR3 protein: CASRTGTAVEKLFF
J gene: TRBJ2-3; clone size: few; V gene: TRBV7-2; D gene: .; CDR3 DNA: TGTGCCAGCAGCTTAATCAGACCGGGCGGCACAGATACGCAGTATTTT; CDR3 protein: CASSLIRPGGTDTQYF
J gene: TRBJ1-1; clone size: .; V gene: TRBV2; D gene: .; CDR3 DNA: TGTGCCAGCAGTGGGAGGGGGGGCACTGAAGCTTTCTTT; CDR3 protein: CASSGRGGTEAFF
J gene: TRBJ2-1; clone size: .; V gene: TRBV6-5; D gene: TRBD1; CDR3 DNA: TGTGCCAGCAGTTGGCGCAGGGGGCTTGCCTACAATGAGCAGTTCTTC; CDR3 protein: CASSWRRGLAYNEQFF
J gene: TRBJ1-1; clone size: .; V gene: TRBV19; D gene: TRBD1; CDR3 DNA: TGTGCCAGTAGCACGGACAGGCGTAACACTGAAGCTTTCTTT; CDR3 protein: CASSTDRRNTEAFF
J gene: TRBJ2-1; clone size: .; V gene: TRBV9; D gene: .; CDR3 DNA: TGTGCCAGCAGCCCTCGAGGGTACTACAATGAGCAGTTCTTC; CDR3 protein: CASSPRGYYNEQFF
J gene: TRBJ1-2; clone size: few; V gene: TRBV7-2; D gene: .; CDR3 DNA: TGTGCCAGCGCATCCCAGACAGGACGGAACTATGGCTACACCTTC; CDR3 protein: CASASQTGRNYGYTF
J gene: TRBJ2-3; clone size: few; V gene: TRBV19; D gene: TRBD1; CDR3 DNA: TGTGCCAGCAGACAGGGGAGTAGCACAGATACGCAGTATTTT; CDR3 protein: CASRQGSSTDTQYF
J gene: TRBJ2-3; clone size: .; V gene: TRBV7-7; D gene: .; CDR3 DNA: TGTGCCAGCAGCTTTGCGGCAGGCACAGATACGCAGTATTTT; CDR3 protein: CASSFAAGTDTQYF
J gene: TRBJ1-1; clone size: many; V gene: TRBV7-3; D gene: TRBD1; CDR3 DNA: TGTGCCAGCAGCTTGACCGGGACAGGGGCCACTGAAGCTTTCTTT; CDR3 protein: CASSLTGTGATEAFF
J gene: TRBJ1-2; clone size: many; V gene: TRBV29-1; D gene: TRBD1; CDR3 DNA: TGCAGCGCCGGGGGACAGGGTAGCTTGGACTATGGCTACACCTTC; CDR3 protein: CSAGGQGSLDYGYTF
J gene: TRBJ2-1; clone size: .; V gene: TRBV4-3; D gene: .; CDR3 DNA: TGCGCCAGCAGCCAAGTCTTAAGCGGGGACAAAAATGAGCAGTTCTTC; CDR3 protein: CASSQVLSGDKNEQFF
J gene: TRBJ2-4; clone size: few; V gene: TRBV20-1; D gene: TRBD2; CDR3 DNA: TGCAGTGCTTCAGTAACTAGCGGACTAAACATTCAGTACTTC; CDR3 protein: CSASVTSGLNIQYF
J gene: TRBJ2-1; clone size: .; V gene: TRBV3-1; D gene: .; CDR3 DNA: TGTGCCATCGGTAACCGGAGCGGTGAGCAGTTCTTC; CDR3 protein: CAIGNRSGEQFF